A single sample gave rise to the 21 T cell receptor beta chains below, sequenced in a study of T-cell memory formation after mild COVID-19. TCRdb independently ran MiXCR on the 5' RACE reads; one entry per CDR3 protein. The sample holds fewer than 650,000 distinct CDR3 sequences; about 22% are singletons and the top ten take approximately 8.4%. The sequenced material came from PBMCs or a T cell subset sorted from them (not recorded which). Receptors were obtained from an adult woman who had mild COVID-19 (a few samples of this study predate the infection). Cell type and time point are not known.

The genes are TRBV9 and TRBJ2-2; D is undetermined. CDR1 and CDR2 (germline): SGDLS, YYNGEE. CDR3 length: 16 residues. Trimming took 4 bases from V and 0 from J, leaving 13 bases between them. The CDR3 DNA follows: TGTGCCAGCAGCCCCAGGCCGTACCCGAACACCGGGGAGCTGTTTTTT. It yields the protein CASSPRPYPNTGELFF.

The chain joins TRBV7-2 to TRBJ2-3; 8 bases fit TRBD2. Germline CDR1 reads SGHTA; CDR2 reads FQGNSA. Trimming at V came to 1 base and at J to 1 base, leaving 7 bases not matched to a gene. The CDR3 contains 17 residues. The CDR3 coding sequence is TGTGCCAGCAGCTTAGTCTCAGCGGGAGTAGGCACAGATACGCAGTATTTT. Translating gives CASSLVSAGVGTDTQYF.

This chain uses TRBV20-1 with TRBJ2-7; unclear D gene. The V end was cut by 4 bases, the J end by 5 bases, with 15 bases between. The germline V gene has CDR1 DFQATT and CDR2 SNEGSKA (reference sequence). The CDR3 totals 13 residues. The CDR3 sequence is CSAIFRSGDEQYF. CDR3 sequence (DNA): TGCAGTGCTATTTTCAGGTCGGGTGACGAGCAGTACTTC.

The chain is built from TRBV7-8 and TRBJ2-3; D might be TRBD2 (5 bases). Germline V lookup: CDR1 SGHVS, CDR2 FQNEAQ. This CDR3 spans 14 amino acids. The ends were cut back, 3 bases at V and 3 bases at J, with 10 bases in the middle. The CDR3 spells CASSFNRGTDTQYF. For the CDR3, the DNA is TGTGCCAGCAGCTTTAACCGGGGAACAGATACGCAGTATTTT.

DNA of the CDR3: TGTGCCAGCAGCGGATCCGAAGGACTAGCGGCCGATTTTTACTACGAGCAGTACTTC. Translated: CASSGSEGLAADFYYEQYF. The chain employs TRBV7-8 and TRBJ2-7, with 10 bases identical to TRBD2. Germline V gene sequence: CDR1 SGHVS, CDR2 FQNEAQ. CDR3 length: 19 amino acids. The V and J ends lost 5 bases and 3 bases, in that order; junction bases with no gene match: 19.

The J gene is TRBJ2-4, the V gene TRBV3-1; D not resolved. Trimming left V 0 bases short and J 3 bases short, with 12 bases between. The CDR3 runs 16 residues. CDR1 is LGHDT, CDR2 YNNKEL, per germline (reference sequence). Here the CDR3 DNA reads TGTGCCAGCAGCCAAGATGGAAGATCGGTCAAAAACATTCAGTACTTC. Amino acid sequence: CASSQDGRSVKNIQYF.

This sequence joins TRBV21-1 and TRBJ2-7; the table's D call, TRBD2, has no DNA check behind it. TRBV21-1 is a documented pseudogene. The CDR3 sequence is 17 residues long. CDR3 loop: CASSIPGITSTSYEQYF. The CDR3 DNA sequence: TGTGCCAGCAGCATCCCAGGTATAACTAGCACGTCCTACGAGCAGTACTTC.

The chain joins TRBV11-1 to TRBJ2-1; TRBD2 matches 11 bases. V lost 1 base, J lost 5 bases, and 7 bases stayed unmatched. There are 17 residues in the CDR3. Per the germline V gene, CDR1 is SGHAT and CDR2 is FQDESV (reference sequence). CDR3: CASSLGSSGGADNEQFF. Here the CDR3 DNA reads TGTGCCAGCAGCTTAGGAAGTAGCGGGGGGGCTGACAATGAGCAGTTCTTC.

This clonotype has just a few counts. This sequence joins TRBV11-1 and TRBJ1-1; D is unresolved. The germline V gene has CDR1 SGHAT and CDR2 FQDESV (reference sequence). V was clipped by 5 bases and J by 1 base, with 8 bases between them. The CDR3 extends over 13 amino acids. In nucleotides, the CDR3 is TGTGCCAGCAGCCCCCCAAAGAACACTGAAGCTTTCTTT. This translates into CASSPPKNTEAFF.

The DNA for the CDR3 is TGTGCCAGCAGCTTGAAAAGGGAGGGACTACGATTGGCGGGCTACACCTTC. This sequence encodes CASSLKREGLRLAGYTF. The chain uses TRBV5-6 and TRBJ1-2, with D perhaps matching TRBD1 (5 bases). The CDR3 has 17 residues. The V end was cut by 1 base, the J end by 8 bases, with 24 bases between. Germline lookup yields CDR1 SGHDT and CDR2 YYEEEE.

This sequence joins TRBV27 and TRBJ2-3; 8 bases are shared with TRBD2. Germline V lookup: CDR1 MNHEY, CDR2 SMNVEV (reference sequence). V was clipped by 4 bases and J by 5 bases; unmatched bases: 11. This CDR3 is 16 amino acids long. CDR3 sequence (DNA): TGTGCCAGCAGTTCCCGATTAGCGGGGACGGGAGATACGCAGTATTTT. Amino acids: CASSSRLAGTGDTQYF.

This clonotype was counted only a few times. The gene calls are TRBV15 and TRBJ2-5; the D gene is possibly TRBD2 (5 bases). The CDR3 length is 13 residues. Germline V gene data show CDR1 as LNHNV and CDR2 as YYDKDF (reference sequence). Between the trimmed V and J ends, which lost 1 base and 3 bases, there was a span of 6 bases. DNA for the CDR3: TGTGCCACCAGCAGAGTGGGAGAAGAGACCCAGTACTTC. This translates into CATSRVGEETQYF. Based on the CDR3 plus reference TRBV15 and TRBJ2-5, the full variable domain is DAMVIQNPRYQVTQFGKPVTLSCSQTLNHNVMYWYQQKSSQAPKLLFHYYDKDFNNEADTPDNFQSRRPNTSFCFLDIRSPGLGDTAMYLCATSRVGEETQYFGPGTRLLVL.

This clonotype was seen only a few times. The chain links TRBV5-6 to TRBJ1-2, with 9 bases matching TRBD1. This CDR3 comprises 16 residues. Germline V gene lookup returns CDR1 SGHDT and CDR2 YYEEEE. V lost 6 bases to trimming and J lost 4 bases; unmatched junction nucleotides: 13. The CDR3 DNA reads TGTGCCAGCACCAGGGGGTTCCCGGGACAGGGCTATGGCTACACCTTC. The encoded protein is CASTRGFPGQGYGYTF.

V usage is TRBV3-1 and J usage is TRBJ2-1, with 12 positions matching TRBD2. The junction had 4 bases not matched to a gene; V was cut back by 4 bases and J by 6 bases. CDR1 is LGHDT and CDR2 is YNNKEL in the germline V gene (reference sequence). CDR3 length equals 15 residues. CDR3 residues: CASSPTSGSVNEQFF. The CDR3 coding sequence is TGTGCCAGCAGCCCGACTAGCGGGAGCGTCAATGAGCAGTTCTTC.

The rearrangement joins TRBV5-1 to TRBJ2-3, with TRBD1 as a possible D gene (6 bases). V was clipped by 3 bases and J by 3 bases, with 11 bases between them. Germline V gene data show CDR1 as SGHRS and CDR2 as YFSETQ. The CDR3 loop spans 14 amino acids. Here the CDR3 reads CASSYGQITDTQYF. In DNA form, the CDR3 reads TGCGCCAGCAGCTACGGACAGATAACAGATACGCAGTATTTT.

The J gene is TRBJ2-1, the V gene TRBV11-2; a possible D gene is TRBD2 (5 bases). V lost 1 base and J 7 bases, leaving 5 bases between the germline ends. Germline-derived CDR1 and CDR2 are SGHAT and FQNNGV. CDR3 length: 12 residues. The CDR3 loop reads CASSLGENEQFF. The CDR3 DNA reads TGTGCCAGCAGCTTAGGGGAGAATGAGCAGTTCTTC.

The chain uses TRBV6-5 and TRBJ2-2, with 9 bases matching TRBD1. This CDR3 region has 16 residues. V lost 6 bases and J lost 1; bases outside the gene matches: 6. Germline loops: CDR1 MNHEY, CDR2 SVGAGI. CDR3 in amino acids: CASRSPGQGNTGELFF. Written as DNA, the CDR3 is TGTGCCAGCAGATCGCCGGGACAGGGGAACACCGGGGAGCTGTTTTTT.

The chain recombines TRBV7-2 with TRBJ2-5, with D uncertain. CDR3 size: 14 residues. Trimming took off 0 bases at V and 5 bases at J, with 10 bases between the two ends. Germline V gene lookup returns CDR1 SGHTA and CDR2 FQGNSA. The DNA of the CDR3 is TGTGCCAGCAGCTTAGCAGGGTACCGGGAGACCCAGTACTTC. This translates into CASSLAGYRETQYF.

This chain uses TRBV19 with TRBJ1-5; D is perhaps TRBD1 (5 bases). CDR3 length: 15 residues. Germline V lookup: CDR1 LNHDA, CDR2 SQIVND (reference sequence). Between the trimmed V and J ends, which lost 1 base and 2 bases, there was a span of 9 bases. The CDR3 reads CASSIVTGGNQPQHF. CDR3 DNA sequence: TGTGCCAGTAGTATAGTTACAGGTGGCAATCAGCCCCAGCATTTT.

This chain joins TRBV5-1 and TRBJ2-5; D call uncertain. This CDR3 has 12 amino acids. CDR1 is SGHRS and CDR2 is YFSETQ in the germline V gene. V was clipped by 4 bases and J by 2 bases, with 6 bases between them. Here the CDR3 DNA reads TGCGCCAGCAGCGCGGAACAAGAGACCCAGTACTTC. As protein: CASSAEQETQYF.

The chain carries TRBV19 and TRBJ2-7; 14 bases align to TRBD2. Germline assignment: CDR1 LNHDA and CDR2 SQIVND (reference sequence). The CDR3 runs to 19 residues. Germline trimming cut 3 bases from V and 1 base from J; bases unmatched to any gene: 11. CDR3 sequence reads: CASSIGTSGRWGLSYEQYF. The CDR3 DNA reads as TGTGCCAGTAGTATCGGGACTAGCGGGAGATGGGGTCTTTCCTACGAGCAGTACTTC.